This T cell receptor (beta chain) was observed in a study of cytomegalovirus exposure and HLA in healthy donors. It was with 60 Vbeta and 13 Jbeta primers that the PCR ran. Measured with immunoSEQ multiplex PCR; TCRdb has only the in-frame clones, and not every one. This sample yields 60,000 to 90,000 clones, of which 75% to 85% are seen a single time; under 20% belongs to the top ten. Trimming took 3 bases from V and 5 from J; bases not matched to a gene: 6. The CDR3 has 13 residues. Germline loops: CDR1 GTSNPN, CDR2 SVGIG (reference sequence). The V call is TRBV30, the J call TRBJ2-5, with 7 bases matching TRBD1. The sequenced sample consisted of PBMCs. The TCR was taken from a man between 65 and 80 years old in good health and CMV-seropositive. The CDR3 region has the DNA TGTGCCTGGAGCGCAGGGGGTCCGGAGACCCAGTACTTC. Translation: CAWSAGGPETQYF.